This entry concerns a single T cell receptor beta chain. The antigen is unknown. This specimen belongs to a study of OX40 agonist ivuxolimab in advanced cancers. On the study more broadly: Patients with hepatocellular carcinoma, melanoma, renal cell or head and neck cancer made up the dose-escalation patients.

General study points: Blood T cells, both CD4+ and CD8+, expanded clonally by week 6 at 0.1 to 3.0 mg/kg. With doses of 0.1-3.0 mg/kg, partial responders showed among the lowest clonal expansion.

The CDR3 spans 14 residues. CDR1 and CDR2 (germline): ENHRY, SYGVKD. J lost 0 bases, V lost 5 bases, and 3 bases had no gene match. Sequenced by immunoSEQ multiplex PCR; TCRdb stores in-frame clones only, minus some. The sample has 65,000 or so clones; around 90% are singletons. This sequence joins TRBV10-3 and TRBJ1-1; 7 positions agree with TRBD1. Sequencing was performed on CD4+ or CD8+ T cells sorted from blood, taken in a trial of the OX40 agonist ivuxolimab. The sequence was collected from an adult with an advanced solid tumor such as melanoma, head and neck, liver or kidney cancer. CDR3 DNA: TGTGCCATCAGTAGACAGGGAATGAACACTGAAGCTTTCTTT. The encoded protein is CAISRQGMNTEAFF.